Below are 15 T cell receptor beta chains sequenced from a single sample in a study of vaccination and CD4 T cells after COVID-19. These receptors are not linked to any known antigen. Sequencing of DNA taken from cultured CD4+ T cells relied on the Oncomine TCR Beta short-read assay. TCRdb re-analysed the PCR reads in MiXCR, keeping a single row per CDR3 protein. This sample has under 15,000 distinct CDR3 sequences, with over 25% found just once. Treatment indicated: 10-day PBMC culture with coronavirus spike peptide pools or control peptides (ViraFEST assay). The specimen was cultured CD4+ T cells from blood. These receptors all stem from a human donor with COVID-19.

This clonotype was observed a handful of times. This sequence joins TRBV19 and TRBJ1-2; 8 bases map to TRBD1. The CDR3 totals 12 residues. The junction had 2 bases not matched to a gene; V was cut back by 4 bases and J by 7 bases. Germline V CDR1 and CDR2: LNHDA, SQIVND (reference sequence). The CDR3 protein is CASSRTGTGYTF. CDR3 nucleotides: TGTGCCAGTAGTAGGACAGGGACTGGCTACACCTTC. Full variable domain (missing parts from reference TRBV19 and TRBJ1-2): DGGITQSPKYLFRKEGQNVTLSCEQNLNHDAMYWYRQDPGQGLRLIYYSQIVNDFQKGDIAEGYSVSREKKESFPLTVTSAQKNPTAFYLCASSRTGTGYTFGSGTRLTVV.

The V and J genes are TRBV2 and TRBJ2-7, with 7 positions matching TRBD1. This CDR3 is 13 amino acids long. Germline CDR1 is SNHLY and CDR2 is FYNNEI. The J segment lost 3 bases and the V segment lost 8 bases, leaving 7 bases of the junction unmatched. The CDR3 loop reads CASSGQRNYEQYF. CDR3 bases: TGTGCCAGCTCGGGACAGAGGAACTACGAGCAGTACTTC.

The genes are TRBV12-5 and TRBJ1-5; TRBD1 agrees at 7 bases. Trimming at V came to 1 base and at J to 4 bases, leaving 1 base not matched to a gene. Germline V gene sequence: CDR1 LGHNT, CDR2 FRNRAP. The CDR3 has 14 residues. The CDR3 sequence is CASGLGDRNQPQHF. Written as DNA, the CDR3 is TGTGCTAGTGGTTTGGGGGACAGAAATCAGCCCCAGCATTTT.

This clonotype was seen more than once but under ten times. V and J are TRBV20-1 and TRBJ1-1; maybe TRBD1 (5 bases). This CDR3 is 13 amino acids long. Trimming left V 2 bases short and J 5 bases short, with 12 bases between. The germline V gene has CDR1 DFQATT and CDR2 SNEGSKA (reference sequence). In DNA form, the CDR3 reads TGCAGTGCTAGAAAGGGGCGCGTTACTGAAGCTTTCTTT. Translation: CSARKGRVTEAFF.

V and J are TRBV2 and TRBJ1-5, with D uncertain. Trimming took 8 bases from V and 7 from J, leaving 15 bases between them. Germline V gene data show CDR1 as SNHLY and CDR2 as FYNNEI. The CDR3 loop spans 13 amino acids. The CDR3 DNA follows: TGTGCCAGCCATGGCCAGGAAGCCCAGCCCCAGCATTTT. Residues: CASHGQEAQPQHF. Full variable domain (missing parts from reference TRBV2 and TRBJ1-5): EPEVTQTPSHQVTQMGQEVILRCVPISNHLYFYWYRQILGQKVEFLVSFYNNEISEKSEIFDDQFSVERPDGSNFTLKIRSTKLEDSAMYFCASHGQEAQPQHFGDGTRLSIL.

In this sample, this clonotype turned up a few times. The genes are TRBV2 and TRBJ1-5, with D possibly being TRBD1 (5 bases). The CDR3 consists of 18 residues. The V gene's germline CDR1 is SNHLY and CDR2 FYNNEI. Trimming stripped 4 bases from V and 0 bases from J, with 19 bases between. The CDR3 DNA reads TGTGCCAGCAGTGGTCATTTTCGACAGCTTAATAGCAATCAGCCCCAGCATTTT. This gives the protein CASSGHFRQLNSNQPQHF.

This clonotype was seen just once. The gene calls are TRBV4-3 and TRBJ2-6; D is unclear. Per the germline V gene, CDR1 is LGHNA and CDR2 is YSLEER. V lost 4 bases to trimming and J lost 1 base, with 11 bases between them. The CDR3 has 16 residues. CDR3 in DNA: TGCGCCAGCAGCCGCCACCGTAATTCTGGGGCCAACGTCCTGACTTTC. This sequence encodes CASSRHRNSGANVLTF.

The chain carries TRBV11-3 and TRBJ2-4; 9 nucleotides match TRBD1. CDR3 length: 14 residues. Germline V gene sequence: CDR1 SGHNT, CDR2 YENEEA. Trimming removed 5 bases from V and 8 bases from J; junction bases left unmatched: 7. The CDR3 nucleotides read TGTGCCAGCAGCCGTGGGGACAGGGAGGACATTCAGTACTTC. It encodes CASSRGDREDIQYF.

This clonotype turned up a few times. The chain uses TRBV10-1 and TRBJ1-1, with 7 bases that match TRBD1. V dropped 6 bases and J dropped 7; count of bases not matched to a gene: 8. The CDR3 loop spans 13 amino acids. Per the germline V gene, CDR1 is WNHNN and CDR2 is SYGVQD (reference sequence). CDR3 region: CASSGRQGHEAFF. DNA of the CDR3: TGCGCCAGCAGCGGCCGACAGGGACATGAAGCTTTCTTT.

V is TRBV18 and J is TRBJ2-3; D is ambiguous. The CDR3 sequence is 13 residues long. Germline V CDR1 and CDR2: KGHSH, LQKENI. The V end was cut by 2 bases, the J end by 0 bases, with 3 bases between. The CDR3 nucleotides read TGTGCCAGCTCACCAGATAGCACAGATACGCAGTATTTT. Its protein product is CASSPDSTDTQYF. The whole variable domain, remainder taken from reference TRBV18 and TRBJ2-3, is NAGVMQNPRHLVRRRGQEARLRCSPMKGHSHVYWYRQLPEEGLKFMVYLQKENIIDESGMPKERFSAEFPKEGPSILRIQQVVRGDSAAYFCASSPDSTDTQYFGPGTRLTVL.

In DNA, the CDR3 is TGTGCCAGCAGTGAACGCGGGGACACTGAAGCTTTCTTT. This gives the protein CASSERGDTEAFF. The chain carries TRBV25-1 and TRBJ1-1; no clear D. Trimming stripped 2 bases from V and 3 bases from J, with 7 bases between. Per the germline V gene, CDR1 is MGHDK and CDR2 is SYGVNS. The CDR3 sequence is 13 residues long.

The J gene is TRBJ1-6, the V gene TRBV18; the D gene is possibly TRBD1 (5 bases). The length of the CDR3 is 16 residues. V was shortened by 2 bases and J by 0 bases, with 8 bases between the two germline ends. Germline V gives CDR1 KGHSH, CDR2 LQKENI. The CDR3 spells CASSPDRSSYNSPLHF. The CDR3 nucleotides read TGTGCCAGCTCACCAGACAGAAGCTCCTATAATTCACCCCTCCACTTT.

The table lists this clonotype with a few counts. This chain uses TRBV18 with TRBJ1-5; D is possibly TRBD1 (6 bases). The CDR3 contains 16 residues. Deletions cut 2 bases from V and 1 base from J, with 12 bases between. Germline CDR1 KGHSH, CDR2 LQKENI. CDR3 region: CASSPSRGQSNQPQHF. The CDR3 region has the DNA TGTGCCAGCTCACCAAGTCGGGGGCAAAGCAATCAGCCCCAGCATTTT.

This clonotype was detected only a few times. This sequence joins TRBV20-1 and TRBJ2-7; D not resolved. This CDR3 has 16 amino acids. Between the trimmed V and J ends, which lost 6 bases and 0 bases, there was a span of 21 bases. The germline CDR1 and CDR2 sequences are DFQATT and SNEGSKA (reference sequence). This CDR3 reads CSAPKGVQRISYEQYF. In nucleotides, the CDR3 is TGCAGTGCCCCAAAAGGCGTACAGAGGATCTCCTACGAGCAGTACTTC.

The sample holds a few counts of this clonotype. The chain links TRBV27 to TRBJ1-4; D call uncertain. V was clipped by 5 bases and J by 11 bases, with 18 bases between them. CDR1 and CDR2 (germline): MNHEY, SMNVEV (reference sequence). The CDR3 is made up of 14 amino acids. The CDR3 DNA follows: TGTGCCAGCAGTCCCACTAACACCGGCGGGAAACTGTTTTTT. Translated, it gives CASSPTNTGGKLFF.